The 9 T cell receptor beta chains reported below all come from one sample, sequenced in a study of response to subunit inactivated influenza vaccine. TCRdb reprocessed the RT-PCR reads with MiXCR, giving one entry per CDR3 protein. Of over 400,000 distinct CDR3 sequences listed, 9.5% to 12% were seen once; the top ten hold 12%. The sample consisted of PBMCs from blood, taken around seven weeks after vaccination. These receptors were obtained from a man aged 50 or older who received an inactivated influenza vaccine.

This clonotype was observed a few times. The chain joins TRBV29-1 to TRBJ2-3; D might be TRBD1 (6 bases). Trimming took off 7 bases at V and 8 bases at J, with 19 bases between the two ends. Germline V gives CDR1 SQVTM, CDR2 ANQGSEA. This CDR3 is 13 amino acids long. Written as DNA, the CDR3 is TGCAGCGCGGGACAAGCGCTAGCTGGTACGCAGTATTTT. Translation gives CSAGQALAGTQYF.

This clonotype came up a few times. The J gene is TRBJ2-5, the V gene TRBV20-1; 9 nucleotides align to TRBD2. Germline values: CDR1 DFQATT, CDR2 SNEGSKA (reference sequence). J was trimmed by 5 bases and V by 2 bases; bases with no gene match: 6. CDR3 length: 14 amino acids. The CDR3 is CSARMPSGVETQYF. DNA for the CDR3: TGCAGTGCTAGAATGCCTAGCGGGGTTGAGACCCAGTACTTC.

The genes are TRBV20-1 and TRBJ2-1; TRBD1 is a possible D gene (6 bases). V was pared by 1 base and J by 3 bases, with 10 bases between. Germline V gene sequence: CDR1 DFQATT, CDR2 SNEGSKA (reference sequence). The CDR3 contains 14 residues. The CDR3 loop is CSARAPGVYNEQFF. The CDR3 nucleotides read TGCAGTGCTAGAGCCCCAGGGGTCTACAATGAGCAGTTCTTC.

This clonotype appeared many times. The V call is TRBV20-1, the J call TRBJ2-3; TRBD2 matches 10 bases. Germline CDR1 is DFQATT and CDR2 is SNEGSKA (reference sequence). J lost 9 bases, V lost 3 bases, and 6 bases had no gene match. This CDR3 has 13 residues. CDR3 nucleotide sequence: TGCAGTGCTAGTAGGGCTAGCGGGGGAACGCAGTATTTT. Amino acids: CSASRASGGTQYF.

This clonotype appeared a few times. The V call is TRBV5-5, the J call TRBJ2-1; 8 bases match TRBD2. Losses at the gene ends were 1 base for V and 8 bases for J; bases not matched to a gene: 5. Germline lookup yields CDR1 SGHKS and CDR2 YYEKEE (reference sequence). The CDR3 contains 14 residues. The CDR3 nucleotides are TGTGCCAGCAGCTTGTTGGTAGCGGGACATGAGCAGTTCTTC. Amino acids: CASSLLVAGHEQFF.

This clonotype was detected ten times or more. This chain joins TRBV28 and TRBJ2-3, with D perhaps TRBD1 (6 bases). The CDR3 runs 14 residues. V gave up 2 bases and J gave up 6 bases, with 12 bases separating them. CDR1 is MDHEN, CDR2 SYDVKM, per germline. CDR3 residues: CASSLQGPMDTQYF. In DNA form, the CDR3 reads TGTGCCAGCAGTTTACAGGGGCCGATGGATACGCAGTATTTT.

This clonotype came up many times. V is TRBV11-3 and J is TRBJ2-1; 13 bases map to TRBD2. The CDR3 loop spans 15 amino acids. V lost 5 bases to trimming and J lost 3 bases; unmatched junction nucleotides: 1. Germline CDR1 SGHNT, CDR2 YENEEA. DNA for the CDR3: TGTGCCAGCAGCCGGACTAGCGGGAGCTACAATGAGCAGTTCTTC. Amino acids: CASSRTSGSYNEQFF.

The genes are TRBV12-3 or TRBV12-4 and TRBJ1-4; D gene unclear. Trimming took 6 bases from V and 4 from J, leaving 15 bases between them. The CDR3 is 15 residues long. As DNA, the CDR3 is TGTGCCAGCAGGCTAAGACCCCAGAGTAATGAAAAACTGTTTTTT. Translated: CASRLRPQSNEKLFF.

CDR3 amino acids: CASSPPGQGGHEQYF. CDR3 nucleotide sequence: TGTGCCAGCTCACCGCCTGGACAGGGGGGGCACGAGCAGTACTTC. The chain is built from TRBV18 and TRBJ2-7, with TRBD1 identical over 10 bases. Germline V gene lookup returns CDR1 KGHSH and CDR2 LQKENI. V lost 3 bases and J lost 5; bases outside the gene matches: 7. CDR3 size: 15 residues. Using reference TRBV18 and TRBJ2-7 for the parts outside the CDR3, the full variable domain is NAGVMQNPRHLVRRRGQEARLRCSPMKGHSHVYWYRQLPEEGLKFMVYLQKENIIDESGMPKERFSAEFPKEGPSILRIQQVVRGDSAAYFCASSPPGQGGHEQYFGPGTRLTVT.